This T cell receptor beta chain is drawn from a study of blood T cell repertoires in COVID-19. V lost 0 bases to trimming and J lost 5 bases, with 20 bases between them. CDR3 length: 17 amino acids. The V gene's germline CDR1 is SGHRS and CDR2 YFSETQ. Clones were read by immunoSEQ multiplex PCR, and TCRdb kept only the in-frame ones, dropping some. The sample shows under 350,000 clones, 86% of them seen only once. This clonotype originated in a woman between 18 and 30 years old who had recovered from COVID-19. The sequenced material came from PBMCs or T cells enriched from blood (not recorded which). The V and J genes are TRBV5-1 and TRBJ2-5; tentatively, D is TRBD1 (7 bases). The CDR3 is CASSLDFSGGRGETQYF. The CDR3 nucleotides are TGCGCCAGCAGCTTGGATTTTTCCGGGGGCAGGGGGGAGACCCAGTACTTC.